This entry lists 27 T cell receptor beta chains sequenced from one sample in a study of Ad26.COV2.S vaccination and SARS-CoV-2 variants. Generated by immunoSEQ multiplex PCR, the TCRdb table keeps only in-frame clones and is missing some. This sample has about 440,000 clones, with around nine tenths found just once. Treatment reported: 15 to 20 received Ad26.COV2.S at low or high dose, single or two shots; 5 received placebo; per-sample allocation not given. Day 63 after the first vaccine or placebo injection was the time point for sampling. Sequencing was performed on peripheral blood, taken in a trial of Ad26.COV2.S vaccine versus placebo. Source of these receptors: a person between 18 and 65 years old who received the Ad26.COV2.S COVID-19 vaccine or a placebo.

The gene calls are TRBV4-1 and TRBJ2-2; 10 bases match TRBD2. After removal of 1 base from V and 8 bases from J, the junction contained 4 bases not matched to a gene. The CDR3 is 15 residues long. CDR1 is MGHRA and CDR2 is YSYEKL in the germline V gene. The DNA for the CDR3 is TGCGCCAGCAGCCAAGTAGCGGGGGGCGGGGGGGAGCTGTTTTTT. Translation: CASSQVAGGGGELFF.

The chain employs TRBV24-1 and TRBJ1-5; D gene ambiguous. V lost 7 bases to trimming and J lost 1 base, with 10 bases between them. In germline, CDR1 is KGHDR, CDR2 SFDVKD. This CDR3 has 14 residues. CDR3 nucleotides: TGTGCCACCAGCGGTTGGCGGAGCAATCAGCCCCAGCATTTT. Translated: CATSGWRSNQPQHF.

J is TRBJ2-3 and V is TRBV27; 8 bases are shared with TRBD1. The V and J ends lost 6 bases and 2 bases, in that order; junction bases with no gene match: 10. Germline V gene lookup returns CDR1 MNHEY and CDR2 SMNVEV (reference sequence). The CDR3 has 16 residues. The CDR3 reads CASSRRTGSDTDTQYF. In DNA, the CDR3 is TGTGCCAGCAGCCGTCGGACAGGGTCAGACACAGATACGCAGTATTTT.

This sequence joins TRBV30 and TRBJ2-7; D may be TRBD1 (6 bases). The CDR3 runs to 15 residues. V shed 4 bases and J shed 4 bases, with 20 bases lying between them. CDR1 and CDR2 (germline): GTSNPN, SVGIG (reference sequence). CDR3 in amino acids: CAWTGWGPRGYEQYF. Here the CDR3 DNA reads TGTGCCTGGACCGGTTGGGGGCCTCGAGGGTACGAGCAGTACTTC.

The CDR3: CASSLSGTSGTFEQFF. In DNA, the CDR3 is TGTGCCAGCAGCTTATCCGGGACTAGCGGGACGTTTGAGCAGTTCTTC. The V and J genes are TRBV7-2 and TRBJ2-1; TRBD2 matches 13 bases. J gave up 9 bases and V 2 bases, and 7 bases lay outside the gene matches. Germline-derived CDR1 and CDR2 are SGHTA and FQGNSA. CDR3 length: 16 residues. The variable domain in full, completed from reference TRBV7-2 and TRBJ2-1, reads GAGVSQSPSNKVTEKGKDVELRCDPISGHTALYWYRQSLGQGLEFLIYFQGNSAPDKSGLPSDRFSAERTGGSVSTLTIQRTQQEDSAVYLCASSLSGTSGTFEQFFGPGTRLTVL.

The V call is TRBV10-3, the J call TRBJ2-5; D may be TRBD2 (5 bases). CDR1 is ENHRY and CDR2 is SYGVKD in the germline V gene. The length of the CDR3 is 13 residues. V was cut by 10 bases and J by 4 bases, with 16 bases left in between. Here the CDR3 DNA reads TGTGCCAGTACGCGGGTAGATGGAGAGACCCAGTACTTC. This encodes CASTRVDGETQYF.

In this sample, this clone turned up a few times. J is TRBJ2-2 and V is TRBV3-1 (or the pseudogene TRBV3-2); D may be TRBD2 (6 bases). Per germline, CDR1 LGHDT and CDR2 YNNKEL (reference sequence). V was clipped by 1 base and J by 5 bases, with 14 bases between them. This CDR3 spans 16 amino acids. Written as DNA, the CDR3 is TGTGCCAGCAGCCAAGGTCGGGAGATCGTTACCGGGGAGCTGTTTTTT. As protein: CASSQGREIVTGELFF.

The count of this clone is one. CDR3 protein: CASSRDLYYGYTF. The CDR3 nucleotides read TGTGCCAGTAGTAGAGACTTGTACTATGGCTACACCTTC. The chain joins TRBV19 to TRBJ1-2; D not certain. CDR1 and CDR2 (germline): LNHDA, SQIVND (reference sequence). The CDR3 is made up of 13 amino acids. V lost 4 bases, J lost 3 bases, and 9 bases lay in between.

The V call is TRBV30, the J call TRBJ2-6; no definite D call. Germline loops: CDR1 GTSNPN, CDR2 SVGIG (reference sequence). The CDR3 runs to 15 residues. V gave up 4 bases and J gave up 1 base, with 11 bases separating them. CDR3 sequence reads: CAWNEHVSGANVLTF. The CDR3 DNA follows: TGTGCCTGGAATGAGCACGTTTCTGGGGCCAACGTCCTGACTTTC. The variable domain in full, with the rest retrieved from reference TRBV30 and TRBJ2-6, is SQTIHQWPATLVQPVGSPLSLECTVEGTSNPNLYWYRQAAGRGLQLLFYSVGIGQISSEVPQNLSASRPQDRQFILSSKKLLLSDSGFYLCAWNEHVSGANVLTFGAGSRLTVL.

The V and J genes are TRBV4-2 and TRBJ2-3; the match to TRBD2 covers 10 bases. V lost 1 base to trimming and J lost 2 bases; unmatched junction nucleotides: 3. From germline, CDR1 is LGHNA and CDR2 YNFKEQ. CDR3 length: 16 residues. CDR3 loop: CASSQGTSGDTDTQYF. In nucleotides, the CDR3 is TGTGCCAGCAGCCAAGGGACTAGCGGCGACACAGATACGCAGTATTTT.

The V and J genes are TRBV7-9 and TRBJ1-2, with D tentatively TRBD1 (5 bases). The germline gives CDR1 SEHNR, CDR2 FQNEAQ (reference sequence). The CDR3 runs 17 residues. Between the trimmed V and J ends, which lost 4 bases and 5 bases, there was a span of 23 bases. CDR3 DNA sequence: TGTGCCAGCAGCTCCTGGGGCCCGAGGTCCAGCCCATATGGCTACACCTTC. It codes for CASSSWGPRSSPYGYTF.

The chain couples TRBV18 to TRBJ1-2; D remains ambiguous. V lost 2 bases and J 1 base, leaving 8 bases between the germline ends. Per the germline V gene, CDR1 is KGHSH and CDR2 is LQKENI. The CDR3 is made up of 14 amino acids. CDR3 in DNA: TGTGCCAGCTCACCAAACCGGGGTAACTATGGCTACACCTTC. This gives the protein CASSPNRGNYGYTF.

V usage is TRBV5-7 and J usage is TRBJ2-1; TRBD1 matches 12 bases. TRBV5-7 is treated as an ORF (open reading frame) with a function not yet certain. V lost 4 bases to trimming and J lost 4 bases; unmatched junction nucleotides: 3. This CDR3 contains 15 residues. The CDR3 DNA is TGTGCCAGCAGCGGGACAGGGGGCGGGTACAATGAGCAGTTCTTC. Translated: CASSGTGGGYNEQFF.

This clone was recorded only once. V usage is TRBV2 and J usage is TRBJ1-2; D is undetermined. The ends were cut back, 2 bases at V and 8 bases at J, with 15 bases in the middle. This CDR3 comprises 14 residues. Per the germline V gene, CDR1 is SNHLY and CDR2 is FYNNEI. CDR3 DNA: TGTGCCAGCAGTGAAAGAGTCCGGGTACAAGGCTACACCTTC. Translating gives CASSERVRVQGYTF.

In nucleotides, the CDR3 is TGTGCCAGCAGCCCAGAAGGGACTAGTGTCCGTTGGGAGACCCAGTACTTC. Encoded protein: CASSPEGTSVRWETQYF. This sequence joins TRBV3-1 (or the pseudogene TRBV3-2) and TRBJ2-5; 8 nucleotides line up with TRBD2. CDR3 length: 17 amino acids. Germline trimming cut 4 bases from V and 5 bases from J; bases unmatched to any gene: 15. The V gene's germline CDR1 is LGHDT and CDR2 YNNKEL (reference sequence).

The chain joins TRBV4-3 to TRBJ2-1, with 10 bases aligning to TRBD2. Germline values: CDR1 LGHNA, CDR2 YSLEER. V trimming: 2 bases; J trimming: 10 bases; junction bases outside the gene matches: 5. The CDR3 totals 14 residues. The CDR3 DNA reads TGCGCCAGCAGCCAACTAGCGGGAGTAGGGGAGCAGTTCTTC. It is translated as CASSQLAGVGEQFF.

The CDR3 loop is CACRNNRAQYF. Here the CDR3 DNA reads TGTGCCTGCCGCAACAACAGGGCCCAGTACTTC. This sequence joins TRBV30 and TRBJ2-7, with D maybe TRBD1 (6 bases). The CDR3 consists of 11 residues. Between the trimmed V and J ends, which lost 6 bases and 10 bases, there was a span of 16 bases. Germline loops: CDR1 GTSNPN, CDR2 SVGIG (reference sequence).

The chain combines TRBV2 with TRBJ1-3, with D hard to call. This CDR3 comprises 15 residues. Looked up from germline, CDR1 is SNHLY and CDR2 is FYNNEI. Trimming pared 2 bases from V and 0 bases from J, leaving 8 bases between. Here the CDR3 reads CASSESGVSGNTIYF. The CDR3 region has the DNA TGTGCCAGCAGTGAATCGGGCGTCTCTGGAAACACCATATATTTT.

The CDR3, as DNA: TGCGCCAGCAGCCAAGTCTTTGTACCCTCCTACGAGCAGTACTTC. Residues: CASSQVFVPSYEQYF. The chain recombines TRBV4-3 with TRBJ2-7; D is uncertain. Germline V gene lookup returns CDR1 LGHNA and CDR2 YSLEER. The CDR3 sequence is 15 residues long. Trimming left V 1 base short and J 0 bases short, with 10 bases between.

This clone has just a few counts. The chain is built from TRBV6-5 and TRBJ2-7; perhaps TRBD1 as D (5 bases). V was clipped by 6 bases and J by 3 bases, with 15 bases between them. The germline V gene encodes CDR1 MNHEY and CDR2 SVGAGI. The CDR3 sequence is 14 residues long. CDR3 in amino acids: CASSSTLDSYEQYF. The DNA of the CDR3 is TGTGCCAGCAGCTCCACCCTAGACAGCTACGAGCAGTACTTC.

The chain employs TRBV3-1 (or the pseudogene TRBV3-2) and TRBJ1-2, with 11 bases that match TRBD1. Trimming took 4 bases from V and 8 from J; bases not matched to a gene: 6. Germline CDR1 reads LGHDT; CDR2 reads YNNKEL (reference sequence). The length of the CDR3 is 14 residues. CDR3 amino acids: CASSPRTGGSGYTF. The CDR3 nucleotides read TGTGCCAGCAGCCCCCGGACAGGGGGCTCGGGCTACACCTTC.

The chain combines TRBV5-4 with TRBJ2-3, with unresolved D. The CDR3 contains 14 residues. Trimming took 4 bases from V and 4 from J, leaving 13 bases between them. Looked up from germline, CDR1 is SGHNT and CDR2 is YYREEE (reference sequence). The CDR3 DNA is TGTGCCAGCAGCGCCAAGTCGTCGGCAGATACGCAGTATTTT. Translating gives CASSAKSSADTQYF. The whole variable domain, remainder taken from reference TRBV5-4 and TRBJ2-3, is ETGVTQSPTHLIKTRGQQVTLRCSSQSGHNTVSWYQQALGQGPQFIFQYYREEENGRGNFPPRFSGLQFPNYSSELNVNALELDDSALYLCASSAKSSADTQYFGPGTRLTVL.

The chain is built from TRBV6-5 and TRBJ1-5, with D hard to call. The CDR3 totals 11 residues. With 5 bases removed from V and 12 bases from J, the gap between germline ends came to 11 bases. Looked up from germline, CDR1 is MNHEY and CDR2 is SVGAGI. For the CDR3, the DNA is TGTGCCAGCAGTAACGGACCGGTCCAGCATTTT. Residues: CASSNGPVQHF.

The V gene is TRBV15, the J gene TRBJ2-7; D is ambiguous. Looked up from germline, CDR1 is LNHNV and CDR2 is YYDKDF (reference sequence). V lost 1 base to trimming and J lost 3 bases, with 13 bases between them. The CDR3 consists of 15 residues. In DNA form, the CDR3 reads TGTGCCACCAGCAGAGTGTTAGGGCGAAACTACGAGCAGTACTTC. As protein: CATSRVLGRNYEQYF.

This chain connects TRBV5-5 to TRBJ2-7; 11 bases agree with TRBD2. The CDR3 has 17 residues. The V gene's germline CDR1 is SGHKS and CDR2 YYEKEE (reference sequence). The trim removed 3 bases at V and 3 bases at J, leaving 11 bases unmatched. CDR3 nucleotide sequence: TGTGCCAGCAGCTCCGGGACTAGCGGTTTAATTTTCTACGAGCAGTACTTC. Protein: CASSSGTSGLIFYEQYF.

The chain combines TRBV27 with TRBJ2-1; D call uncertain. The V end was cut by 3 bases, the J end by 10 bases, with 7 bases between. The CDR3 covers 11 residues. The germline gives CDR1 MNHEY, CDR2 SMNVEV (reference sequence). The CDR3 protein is CASSFLEEQFF. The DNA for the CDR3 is TGTGCCAGCAGTTTCCTGGAGGAGCAGTTCTTC.

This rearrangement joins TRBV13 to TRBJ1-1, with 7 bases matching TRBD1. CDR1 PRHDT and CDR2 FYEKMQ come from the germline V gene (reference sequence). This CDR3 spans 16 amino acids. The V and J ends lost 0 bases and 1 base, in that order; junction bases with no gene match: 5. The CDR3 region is CASSLGRGGRNTEAFF. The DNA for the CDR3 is TGTGCCAGCAGCTTAGGCAGAGGGGGCAGGAACACTGAAGCTTTCTTT.